This TCR beta chain was documented in a study of T-cell memory formation after mild COVID-19. CDR1 and CDR2 from the germline V gene are LGHNA and YSLEER. This CDR3 is built from 16 residues. V shed 0 bases and J 9 bases; nucleotides not matched to a gene: 8. MiXCR, run by TCRdb on the 5' RACE reads, gives a single entry per CDR3 protein. The sample contains around 130,000 distinct CDR3 sequences, around 6.3% of which appear only once. This clonotype was observed many times. This TCR came from an adult woman who had mild COVID-19 (a few samples of this study predate the infection). Cell type and time point are not known. V and J are TRBV4-3 and TRBJ2-1, with 10 bases that match TRBD1. The specimen was PBMCs or a T cell subset sorted from them (not recorded which). CDR3 DNA: TGCGCCAGCAGCCAAGAGAGGACAGGGGGACTTGGTGAGCAGTTCTTC. Its protein product is CASSQERTGGLGEQFF.